The clone carrying this T cell receptor (beta chain) showed up just a few times. The antigen remains undetermined. This sample is part of a study of beta chain features in type 1 diabetes. Every isolated RNA sample was fully reverse transcribed, so sequencing captured expressed TCRB transcripts. Sequencing used immunoSEQ multiplex PCR; TCRdb keeps in-frame clones, though not all of them. Of around 280,000 clones listed, about 15% are singletons. This CDR3 contains 13 residues. V lost 1 base, J lost 2 bases, and 6 bases lay in between. Germline values: CDR1 SGHTA, CDR2 FQGNSA. One heparinised draw of blood, averaging roughly 120 mL, came from each donor. Regarding the study as a whole: When Type 1 diabetes patients were examined, their TCRB CDR3s proved moderately but significantly shorter in all four CD4+ subsets. Reduced insertions and increased deletions marked VDJ junctions in type 1 diabetes patients. Any HLA-type effect on TCRB rearrangement remained unresolved here. In the patient group, naive, central memory and Treg TCRB repertoires seemed more alike than in the healthy donor group.

This chain uses TRBV7-2 with TRBJ2-7; TRBD1 might be the D (6 bases). Sequencing used naive CD4+ T cells from blood. The clonotype originates from a man aged 18 to 30 with type 1 diabetes. CDR3 sequence reads: CASSLGTAYEQYF. CDR3 sequence (DNA): TGTGCCAGCAGCTTAGGGACAGCCTACGAGCAGTACTTC. The full variable domain, with the rest looked up from reference TRBV7-2 and TRBJ2-7, is GAGVSQSPSNKVTEKGKDVELRCDPISGHTALYWYRQSLGQGLEFLIYFQGNSAPDKSGLPSDRFSAERTGGSVSTLTIQRTQQEDSAVYLCASSLGTAYEQYFGPGTRLTVT.